This T cell receptor beta chain was found in a study of blood T cell repertoires in COVID-19. The CDR3 has 15 amino acids. The V and J ends lost 2 bases and 1 base, in that order; junction bases with no gene match: 2. The germline V gene encodes CDR1 MDHEN and CDR2 SYDVKM. Using immunoSEQ multiplex PCR, the repertoire was profiled, and TCRdb retains in-frame clones only, with some absent. The sample lists 200,000 or so clones; 88% were seen once. This clone was recorded only once. The V and J genes are TRBV28 and TRBJ2-1, with TRBD2 identical over 7 bases. Specimen: peripheral blood. This clonotype was sampled from a man between 70 and 80 years old with active or convalescent COVID-19. As DNA, the CDR3 is TGTGCCAGCAGTTTAGCGGGACTATCCTACAATGAGCAGTTCTTC. Amino acid sequence: CASSLAGLSYNEQFF.